The next 30 T cell receptor beta chains were all read from a single sample in a study of CD8 T cells in ankylosing spondylitis. General study results and limits: Within ankylosing spondylitis blood, a TCR beta motif made up of roughly eight highly homologous variants appeared to be characteristic.

No antigen has been assigned to these receptors. MiXCR, applied by TCRdb to the 5' RACE reads, yields one record per CDR3 protein. Of fewer than 500,000 distinct CDR3 sequences in the sample, around 24% are singletons; the top ten hold roughly a sixth. The sequenced material came from blood, either unsorted or a sorted T cell fraction (not recorded which). The receptors here all came from a male donor with ankylosing spondylitis.

The chain has TRBV5-1 and TRBJ2-1, with a weak D call TRBD2 (7 bases). Germline V gene lookup returns CDR1 SGHRS and CDR2 YFSETQ. With 2 bases removed from V and 9 bases from J, the gap between germline ends came to 15 bases. This CDR3 comprises 14 residues. CDR3 in amino acids: CASSLGGGPFEQFF. CDR3 sequence (DNA): TGCGCCAGCAGCTTAGGGGGAGGGCCGTTTGAGCAGTTCTTC.

This clonotype showed up many times. The CDR3 DNA reads TGTGCCATCAGGGCTAGCGGGATCCAAGAGACCCAGTACTTC. It yields the protein CAIRASGIQETQYF. The gene calls are TRBV10-3 and TRBJ2-5, with 9 bases that match TRBD2. V trimming: 6 bases; J trimming: 1 base; junction bases outside the gene matches: 3. The CDR3 is made up of 14 amino acids. Germline-derived CDR1 and CDR2 are ENHRY and SYGVKD.

The rearrangement links TRBV18 to TRBJ2-1; D is perhaps TRBD1 (5 bases). Germline lookup yields CDR1 KGHSH and CDR2 LQKENI. The CDR3 consists of 18 residues. Trimming stripped 3 bases from V and 8 bases from J, with 26 bases between. CDR3 nucleotides: TGTGCCAGCTCACCGCGACGGCAGGCGACCACCCAAGGGGATGAGCAGTTCTTC. Residues: CASSPRRQATTQGDEQFF.

The CDR3 loop reads CASSPVSSTEAFF. The CDR3 nucleotides are TGTGCCAGCTCACCGGTGTCCTCCACTGAAGCTTTCTTT. The chain links TRBV18 to TRBJ1-1; D not resolved. In germline, CDR1 is KGHSH, CDR2 LQKENI. The germline V and J ends were trimmed by 3 bases and 4 bases, with 9 bases remaining between them. This CDR3 region has 13 residues.

The chain couples TRBV25-1 to TRBJ2-7; D may be TRBD1 (6 bases). The germline V gene has CDR1 MGHDK and CDR2 SYGVNS. The V and J ends lost 2 bases and 5 bases respectively, with 13 bases between them. This CDR3 region has 14 residues. CDR3 in DNA: TGTGCCAGCAGTGAAAGGGGGTGGGCAGACGAGCAGTACTTC. This gives the protein CASSERGWADEQYF.

This clonotype was picked up a small number of times. This chain links TRBV15 with TRBJ2-7, with D perhaps being TRBD1 or TRBD2 (5 bases each). V dropped 1 base and J dropped 2 bases, with 15 bases sitting between them. Germline CDR1 is LNHNV and CDR2 is YYDKDF (reference sequence). The CDR3 loop spans 16 amino acids. CDR3 in DNA: TGTGCCACCAGCAGAGTGTTGGGGGTGAGCACCTACGAGCAGTACTTC. It is translated as CATSRVLGVSTYEQYF.

This clonotype showed up just a few times. The genes are TRBV3-1 and TRBJ1-1, with TRBD1 as a possible D gene (5 bases). The germline CDR1 and CDR2 sequences are LGHDT and YNNKEL (reference sequence). V was cut by 3 bases and J by 6 bases, with 14 bases left in between. The CDR3 loop spans 14 amino acids. The CDR3 DNA reads TGTGCCAGCAGCCATTCTTCAGGGATGGCTGAAGCTTTCTTT. Protein product: CASSHSSGMAEAFF. The variable domain in full, completed from reference TRBV3-1 and TRBJ1-1, reads DTAVSQTPKYLVTQMGNDKSIKCEQNLGHDTMYWYKQDSKKFLKIMFSYNNKELIINETVPNRFSPKSPDKAHLNLHINSLELGDSAVYFCASSHSSGMAEAFFGQGTRLTVV.

This clonotype has a handful of counts. The genes are TRBV14 and TRBJ2-1; the D is unclear. The CDR3 runs to 16 residues. Germline V gene sequence: CDR1 SGHDN, CDR2 FVKESK. The germline V and J ends were trimmed by 4 bases and 0 bases, with 13 bases remaining between them. The DNA of the CDR3 is TGTGCCAGCAGCCGCCAATTTAGAGCCTCCTACAATGAGCAGTTCTTC. Residues: CASSRQFRASYNEQFF.

This clonotype was seen a handful of times. The chain has TRBV28 and TRBJ1-2; 8 nucleotides match TRBD1. The CDR3 spans 16 residues. CDR1 is MDHEN and CDR2 is SYDVKM in the germline V gene. Trimming took 6 bases from V and 1 from J; bases not matched to a gene: 10. The CDR3 spells CASRPRGQGFNYGYTF. The CDR3, as DNA: TGTGCCAGCAGGCCCCGTGGACAGGGCTTTAACTATGGCTACACCTTC.

The CDR3 region has the DNA TGTGCCAGCAGGGGGACTTATAGCGGCGCAGATACGCAGTATTTT. Translating it yields CASRGTYSGADTQYF. This sequence joins TRBV7-2 and TRBJ2-3; TRBD2 might be the D (6 bases). V lost 6 bases and J 4 bases, leaving 17 bases between the germline ends. The CDR3 loop spans 15 amino acids. Germline assignment: CDR1 SGHTA and CDR2 FQGNSA.

The chain has TRBV5-1 and TRBJ2-1; maybe TRBD2 (7 bases). The ends were cut back, 4 bases at V and 4 bases at J, with 15 bases in the middle. The CDR3 is made up of 15 amino acids. The germline V gene encodes CDR1 SGHRS and CDR2 YFSETQ. The CDR3 nucleotides read TGCGCCAGCAGCGGAGGGAGCGGGACATACAATGAGCAGTTCTTC. Translated, it gives CASSGGSGTYNEQFF.

This clonotype was observed a few times. This rearrangement joins TRBV6-5 to TRBJ1-2, with D possibly TRBD1 on 5 matching bases. V was trimmed by 2 bases and J by 2 bases, leaving 9 bases between them. CDR3 length: 14 amino acids. Germline V gene sequence: CDR1 MNHEY, CDR2 SVGAGI. This chain's CDR3 is CASSYGGENYGYTF. The CDR3 DNA reads as TGTGCCAGCAGTTACGGAGGGGAAAACTATGGCTACACCTTC.

This clonotype was found a few times. This sequence joins TRBV7-2 and TRBJ2-1, with 12 bases fitting TRBD2. Germline-derived CDR1 and CDR2 are SGHTA and FQGNSA. Trimming cost V 5 bases and J 7 bases; bases outside gene matches: 6. The CDR3 totals 15 residues. DNA for the CDR3: TGTGCCAGCAGCCAACTAGCGGGAGGTTTGAATGAGCAGTTCTTC. Protein: CASSQLAGGLNEQFF.

The table lists this clonotype with a few counts. The chain combines TRBV6-1 with TRBJ1-1, with TRBD1 matching over 7 bases. This CDR3 contains 15 residues. Losses at the gene ends were 5 bases for V and 5 bases for J; bases not matched to a gene: 11. Looked up from germline, CDR1 is MNHNS and CDR2 is SASEGT. In nucleotides, the CDR3 is TGTGCCAGCAGTCCCAACAGGGGAAAGGGTACTGAAGCTTTCTTT. Its translation is CASSPNRGKGTEAFF.

This chain joins TRBV5-6 and TRBJ2-1; no clear D gene. From germline, CDR1 is SGHDT and CDR2 YYEEEE. V was pared by 5 bases and J by 0 bases, with 12 bases between. This CDR3 contains 15 residues. CDR3 protein: CASSYTINSYNEQFF. As DNA, the CDR3 is TGTGCCAGCAGTTATACCATTAACTCCTACAATGAGCAGTTCTTC.

In DNA, the CDR3 is TGCGCCAGCAGCTCGACCCAGGAAAGATGGGCCGGGGAGCTGTTTTTT. This codes for CASSSTQERWAGELFF. This chain links TRBV5-1 with TRBJ2-2; no clear D. The CDR3 contains 16 residues. Germline CDR1 and CDR2: SGHRS and YFSETQ. Trimming took 3 bases from V and 6 from J, leaving 18 bases between them. The complete variable domain, with remaining parts taken from reference TRBV5-1 and TRBJ2-2, reads KAGVTQTPRYLIKTRGQQVTLSCSPISGHRSVSWYQQTPGQGLQFLFEYFSETQRNKGNFPGRFSGRQFSNSRSEMNVSTLELGDSALYLCASSSTQERWAGELFFGEGSRLTVL.

This clonotype was seen more than once but under ten times. For the CDR3, the DNA is TGTGCCAGCAGTTACAACCCGGACGCTGAAGCTTTCTTT. Translated: CASSYNPDAEAFF. V usage is TRBV6-2 or TRBV6-3 and J usage is TRBJ1-1; D not certain. The CDR3 length is 13 residues. CDR1 and CDR2 (germline): MNHEY, SVGEGT. The germline V and J ends were trimmed by 2 bases and 6 bases, with 10 bases remaining between them.

There are a few counts of this clonotype. The J gene is TRBJ2-1, the V gene TRBV5-4, with 7 bases identical to TRBD1. Germline V gene sequence: CDR1 SGHNT, CDR2 YYREEE (reference sequence). The V segment lost 0 bases and the J segment 12 bases; nucleotides outside the gene matches: 12. This CDR3 has 15 residues. CDR3 DNA sequence: TGTGCCAGCAGCTTGGCCGGGGTCTCAGGGGGTGGGCAGTTCTTC. It codes for CASSLAGVSGGGQFF.

The chain uses TRBV20-1 and TRBJ2-7; TRBD2 might be the D (5 bases). Germline loops: CDR1 DFQATT, CDR2 SNEGSKA (reference sequence). This CDR3 spans 17 amino acids. Trimming took off 0 bases at V and 3 bases at J, with 21 bases between the two ends. CDR3 bases: TGCAGTGCTAGAGATGGACTCCCACTCAGCGAAGGCTACGAGCAGTACTTC. Its protein product is CSARDGLPLSEGYEQYF.

This clonotype was counted between two and nine times. This chain uses TRBV7-8 with TRBJ2-3; TRBD2 matches at 11 bases. The ends lost 4 bases at V and 3 bases at J; junction bases unmatched: 9. CDR1 is SGHVS and CDR2 is FQNEAQ in the germline V gene. The CDR3 runs to 17 residues. CDR3 coding DNA: TGTGCCAGCAGCTCATCCCCAACTAGCGGGAGTACAGATACGCAGTATTTT. It translates to CASSSSPTSGSTDTQYF.

This clonotype was observed a handful of times. This rearrangement joins TRBV20-1 to TRBJ2-7, with a weak D call TRBD1 (7 bases). V was cut by 1 base and J by 1 base, with 14 bases left in between. The length of the CDR3 is 15 residues. Germline loops: CDR1 DFQATT, CDR2 SNEGSKA (reference sequence). This CDR3 is CSARVGSGGSYEQYF. The CDR3 DNA sequence: TGCAGTGCTAGAGTGGGGTCAGGGGGGTCCTACGAGCAGTACTTC.

This chain connects TRBV6-5 to TRBJ2-3; 15 nucleotides agree with TRBD2. Germline V gene data show CDR1 as MNHEY and CDR2 as SVGAGI. Trimming at V came to 2 bases and at J to 4 bases, leaving 4 bases not matched to a gene. This CDR3 is built from 17 residues. The CDR3, as DNA: TGTGCCAGCAGTTACCTAGGGACTAGCGGGAGGCCAGATACGCAGTATTTT. Translation: CASSYLGTSGRPDTQYF.

This sequence joins TRBV5-1 and TRBJ2-1, with D unresolved. CDR1 SGHRS and CDR2 YFSETQ come from the germline V gene. This CDR3 contains 13 residues. With 0 bases removed from V and 9 bases from J, the gap between germline ends came to 10 bases. The CDR3 loop is CASSLAPRVEQFF. CDR3 bases: TGCGCCAGCAGCTTGGCCCCACGGGTTGAGCAGTTCTTC.

This clonotype showed up just a few times. The rearrangement links TRBV9 to TRBJ2-1, with 14 bases lining up with TRBD2. The CDR3 is made up of 15 amino acids. V gave up 4 bases and J gave up 6 bases; unmatched junction bases: 3. Germline loops: CDR1 SGDLS, CDR2 YYNGEE. The CDR3 spells CASSKGLAGVNEQFF. DNA of the CDR3: TGTGCCAGCAGCAAGGGACTAGCGGGAGTCAATGAGCAGTTCTTC.

The gene calls are TRBV7-2 and TRBJ2-3; weak D call: TRBD1 (6 bases). V lost 1 base and J 3 bases, leaving 11 bases between the germline ends. From germline, CDR1 is SGHTA and CDR2 FQGNSA. The CDR3 is 15 residues long. CDR3 protein: CASSLVAGATDTQYF. CDR3 nucleotide sequence: TGTGCCAGCAGCTTAGTGGCAGGGGCTACAGATACGCAGTATTTT.

This clonotype has a count of ten or more. The gene calls are TRBV25-1 and TRBJ2-7; 8 positions agree with TRBD1. Per the germline V gene, CDR1 is MGHDK and CDR2 is SYGVNS. CDR3 length: 13 residues. With 4 bases clipped from V and 4 bases from J, the junction kept 3 bases outside the gene matches. The CDR3 reads CASSGQGTYEQYF. CDR3 bases: TGTGCCAGCAGTGGACAGGGGACATACGAGCAGTACTTC.

J is TRBJ2-7 and V is TRBV20-1; possibly TRBD1 for D (5 bases). CDR1 is DFQATT and CDR2 is SNEGSKA in the germline V gene (reference sequence). V lost 0 bases and J 0 bases, leaving 12 bases between the germline ends. The CDR3 runs to 15 residues. CDR3 protein: CSARDLTDSSYEQYF. CDR3 sequence (DNA): TGCAGTGCTAGAGATCTGACAGATAGCTCCTACGAGCAGTACTTC.

This rearrangement joins TRBV10-2 to TRBJ2-7, with 8 bases matching TRBD1. This CDR3 is built from 14 residues. V was clipped by 9 bases and J by 2 bases; unmatched bases: 9. CDR1 and CDR2 from the germline V gene are WSHSY and SAAADI. DNA for the CDR3: TGCGCCAGTCAACCGGGACAGGATACCTACGAGCAGTACTTC. Protein sequence: CASQPGQDTYEQYF.

This clonotype came up a few times. The chain uses TRBV9 and TRBJ1-4; D ambiguous. Germline V gene sequence: CDR1 SGDLS, CDR2 YYNGEE. Trimming took off 5 bases at V and 0 bases at J, with 5 bases between the two ends. This CDR3 spans 13 amino acids. CDR3 DNA sequence: TGTGCCAGCAGTTTCGCAACTAATGAAAAACTGTTTTTT. Translated, it gives CASSFATNEKLFF.

The chain couples TRBV12-3 or TRBV12-4 to TRBJ2-2; 11 bases are shared with TRBD1. Unmatched junction bases numbered 3, after V lost 5 bases and J lost 4 bases. This CDR3 is 15 amino acids long. CDR3: CASSQDRGLTGELFF. In nucleotides, the CDR3 is TGTGCCAGCAGTCAGGACAGGGGGCTCACCGGGGAGCTGTTTTTT.